This T cell receptor (beta chain) stems from a study of T-cell reconstitution after alpha-beta-depleted transplantation in children. Study conclusions and caveats: Several hundred graft clones that had expanded were reportedly the source of alpha-beta T cells about two months after transplant.

Preparation of the TCRbeta library was carried out with unique molecular identifiers. TCRdb called the PCR reads again in MiXCR, with one record for every CDR3 protein. The data contain about 250,000 distinct CDR3 sequences, 20% to 30% of them singletons. At least ten counts were recorded for this clonotype. Antigen unknown. This sequence originates from a female patient aged 2-15 years who had a stem cell transplant for congenital amegakaryocytic thrombocytopenia, so the T cells may come from the graft donor. Material: PBMCs, mostly from graft donor cells, obtained 360 days after TCRalphabeta/CD19-depleted stem cell transplant.

The CDR3 loop reads CASSLALRGTNEQYF. In DNA, the CDR3 is TGCGCCAGCAGCTTGGCGCTCAGGGGGACGAACGAGCAGTACTTC. The rearrangement joins TRBV5-1 to TRBJ2-7; 7 positions agree with TRBD1. Looked up from germline, CDR1 is SGHRS and CDR2 is YFSETQ. This CDR3 region has 15 residues. The V and J ends lost 0 bases and 5 bases, in that order; junction bases with no gene match: 8.